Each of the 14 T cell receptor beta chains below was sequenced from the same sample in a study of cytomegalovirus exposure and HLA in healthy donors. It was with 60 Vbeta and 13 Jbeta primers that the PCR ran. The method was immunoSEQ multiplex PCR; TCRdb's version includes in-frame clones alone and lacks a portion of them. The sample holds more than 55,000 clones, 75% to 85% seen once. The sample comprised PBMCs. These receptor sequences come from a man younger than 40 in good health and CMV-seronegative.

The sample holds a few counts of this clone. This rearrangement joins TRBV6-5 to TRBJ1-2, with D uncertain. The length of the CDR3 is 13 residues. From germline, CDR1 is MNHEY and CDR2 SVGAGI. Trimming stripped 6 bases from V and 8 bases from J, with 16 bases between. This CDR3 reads CASSPVRSGGYTF. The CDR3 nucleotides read TGTGCCAGCAGCCCCGTGAGGAGCGGGGGCTACACCTTC.

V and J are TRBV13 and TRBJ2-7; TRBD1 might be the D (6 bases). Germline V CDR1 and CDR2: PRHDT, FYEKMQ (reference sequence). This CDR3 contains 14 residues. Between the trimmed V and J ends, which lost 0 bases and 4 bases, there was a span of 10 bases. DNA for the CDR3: TGTGCCAGCAGCTTAGGGAACAGGGAATACGAGCAGTACTTC. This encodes CASSLGNREYEQYF. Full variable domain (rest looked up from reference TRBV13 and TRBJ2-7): AAGVIQSPRHLIKEKRETATLKCYPIPRHDTVYWYQQGPGQDPQFLISFYEKMQSDKGSIPDRFSAQQFSDYHSELNMSSLELGDSALYFCASSLGNREYEQYFGPGTRLTVT.

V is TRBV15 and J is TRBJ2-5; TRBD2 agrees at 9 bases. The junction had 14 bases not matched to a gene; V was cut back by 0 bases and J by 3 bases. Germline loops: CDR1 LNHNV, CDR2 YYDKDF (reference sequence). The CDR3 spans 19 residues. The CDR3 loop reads CATSREWGWVAGAEETQYF. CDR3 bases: TGTGCCACCAGCAGAGAATGGGGGTGGGTAGCGGGAGCAGAAGAGACCCAGTACTTC.

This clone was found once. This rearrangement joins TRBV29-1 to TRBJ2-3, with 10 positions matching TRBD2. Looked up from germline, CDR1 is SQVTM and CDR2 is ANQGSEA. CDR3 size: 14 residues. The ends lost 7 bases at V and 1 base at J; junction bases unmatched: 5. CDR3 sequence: CSAWTSGRTDTQYF. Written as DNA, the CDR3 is TGCAGCGCCTGGACTAGCGGTCGCACAGATACGCAGTATTTT.

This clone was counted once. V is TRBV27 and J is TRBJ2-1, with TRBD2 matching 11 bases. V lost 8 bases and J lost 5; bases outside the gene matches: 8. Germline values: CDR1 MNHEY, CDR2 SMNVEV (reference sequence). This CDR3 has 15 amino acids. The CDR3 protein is CASLKIAGGHNEQFF. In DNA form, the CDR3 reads TGTGCCAGCTTAAAGATAGCGGGGGGGCACAATGAGCAGTTCTTC.

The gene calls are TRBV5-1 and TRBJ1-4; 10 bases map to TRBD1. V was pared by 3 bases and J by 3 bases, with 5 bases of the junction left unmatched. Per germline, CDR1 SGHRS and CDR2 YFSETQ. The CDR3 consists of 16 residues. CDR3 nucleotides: TGCGCCAGCAGCTCGGGACAGGGGCTCGCTAATGAAAAACTGTTTTTT. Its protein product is CASSSGQGLANEKLFF.

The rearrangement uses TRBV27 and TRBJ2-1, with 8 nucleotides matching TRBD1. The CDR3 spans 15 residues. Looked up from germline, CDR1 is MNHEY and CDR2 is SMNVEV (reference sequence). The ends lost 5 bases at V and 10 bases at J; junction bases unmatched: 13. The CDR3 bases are TGTGCCAGCAGTCCCCGGGGGCAGGGGGCTGAAGAGCAGTTCTTC. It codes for CASSPRGQGAEEQFF.

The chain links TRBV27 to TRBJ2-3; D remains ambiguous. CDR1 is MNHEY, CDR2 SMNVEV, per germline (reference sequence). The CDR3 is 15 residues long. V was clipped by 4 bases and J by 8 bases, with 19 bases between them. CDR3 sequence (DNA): TGTGCCAGCAGTTCCACCCACTTTTTCCCCCTTACGCAGTATTTT. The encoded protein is CASSSTHFFPLTQYF.

The CDR3 is CASSPVRETQYF. The CDR3 DNA is TGTGCCAGCTCACCAGTCAGAGAGACCCAGTACTTC. The chain employs TRBV18 and TRBJ2-5; unclear D gene. CDR1 is KGHSH and CDR2 is LQKENI in the germline V gene. V lost 2 bases to trimming and J lost 4 bases, with 5 bases between them. CDR3 length equals 12 residues.

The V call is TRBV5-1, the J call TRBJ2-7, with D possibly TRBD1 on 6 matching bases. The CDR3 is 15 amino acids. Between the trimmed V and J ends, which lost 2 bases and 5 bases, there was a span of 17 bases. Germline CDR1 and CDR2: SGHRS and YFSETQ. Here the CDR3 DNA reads TGCGCCAGCAGCTTTTGGGGGCAGAGCGATGACGAGCAGTACTTC. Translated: CASSFWGQSDDEQYF.

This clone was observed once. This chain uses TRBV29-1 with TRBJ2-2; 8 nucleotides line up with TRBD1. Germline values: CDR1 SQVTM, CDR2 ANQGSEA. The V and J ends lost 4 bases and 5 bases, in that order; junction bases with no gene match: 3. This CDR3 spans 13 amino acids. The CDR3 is CSVAGGKTGELFF. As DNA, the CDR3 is TGCAGCGTTGCAGGGGGCAAAACCGGGGAGCTGTTTTTT.

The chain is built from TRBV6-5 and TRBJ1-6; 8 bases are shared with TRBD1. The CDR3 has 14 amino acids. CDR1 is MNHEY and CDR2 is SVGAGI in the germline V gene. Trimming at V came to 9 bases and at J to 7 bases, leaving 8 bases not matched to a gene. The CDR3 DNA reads TGTGCCAGTTGGGACAGGCGTCTAAATTCACCCCTCCACTTT. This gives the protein CASWDRRLNSPLHF.

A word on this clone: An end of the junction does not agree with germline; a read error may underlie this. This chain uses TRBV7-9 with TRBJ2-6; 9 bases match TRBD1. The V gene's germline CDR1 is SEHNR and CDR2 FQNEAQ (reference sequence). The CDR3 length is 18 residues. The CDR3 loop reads CSSRPGTGTRSGANVLTF. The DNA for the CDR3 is TGTTCCAGCAGACCGGGGACAGGGACACGCTCTGGGGCCAACGTCCTGACTTTC.

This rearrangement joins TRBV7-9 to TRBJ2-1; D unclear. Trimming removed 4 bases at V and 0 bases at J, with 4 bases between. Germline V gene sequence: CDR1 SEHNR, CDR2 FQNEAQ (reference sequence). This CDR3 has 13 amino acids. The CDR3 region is CASSSLSYNEQFF. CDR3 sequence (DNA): TGTGCCAGCAGCTCCCTCTCCTACAATGAGCAGTTCTTC.